The present entry profiles one TCR beta chain with its context. Its antigen is unidentified. V lost 5 bases to trimming and J lost 11 bases; unmatched junction nucleotides: 11. This CDR3 contains 14 residues. Per the germline V gene, CDR1 is LNHDA and CDR2 is SQIVND (reference sequence). The treatment is: around 19 received Ad26.COV2.S at low or high dose, single or two shots; five or six received placebo; per-sample allocation not given. All samples were drawn on day 63, counting from the first vaccine or placebo injection. Based in Boston, the donor was an adult of 18-55 years. Ad26.COV2.S expressed prefusion-stabilized spike from the original Wuhan strain. The sample belongs to a study of Ad26.COV2.S vaccination and SARS-CoV-2 variants. Across the whole study: Each vaccinee took Ad26.COV2.S intramuscularly, once or twice 56 days apart.

Sequencing used immunoSEQ multiplex PCR; TCRdb keeps in-frame clones, though not all of them. The repertoire includes about half a million clones, approximately 90% of them detected once, and 1.7% sits in the top ten. Study results and limitations: The TCR-based breadth and depth measures might underestimate overall T cell responses.

The source was peripheral blood, collected in a trial of Ad26.COV2.S vaccine versus placebo. The chain couples TRBV19 to TRBJ1-2; 10 nucleotides align to TRBD1. The receptor comes from a person aged 18-60 years who received the Ad26.COV2.S COVID-19 vaccine or a placebo. CDR3 in DNA: TGTGCCAGTAGTGATGGACAGGGGGTTGGAAGGTACACCTTC. Translating it yields CASSDGQGVGRYTF.